The 24 T cell receptor beta chains given below trace back to one sample, sequenced in a study of lymphopenia after photon versus proton radiotherapy. The table came from immunoSEQ multiplex PCR; TCRdb's copy has only in-frame clones and leaves some out. The sample includes 65,000 to 75,000 clones, about 89% of them seen just once. The sample consisted of peripheral blood, taken from a patient treated with proton-based radiotherapy. Source of these receptors: a man older than 75 with esophageal cancer.

The chain links TRBV29-1 to TRBJ2-1, with TRBD1 matching over 7 bases. The ends lost 0 bases at V and 4 bases at J; junction bases unmatched: 6. Germline V gene lookup returns CDR1 SQVTM and CDR2 ANQGSEA. The CDR3 loop spans 15 amino acids. The CDR3 loop is CSVEDLRDSYNEQFF. The CDR3 DNA reads TGCAGCGTTGAAGATCTAAGGGACAGTTACAATGAGCAGTTCTTC.

The rearrangement uses TRBV7-2 and TRBJ1-3, with a tentative D call TRBD1 (6 bases). V was pared by 6 bases and J by 7 bases, with 10 bases between. CDR3 length: 12 residues. CDR1 SGHTA and CDR2 FQGNSA come from the germline V gene. CDR3 sequence (DNA): TGTGCCAGCAGTATAACAGGGAACACCATATATTTT. Its protein product is CASSITGNTIYF.

This clone was observed a handful of times. This chain connects TRBV2 to TRBJ1-5; no clear D gene. This CDR3 contains 13 residues. CDR1 SNHLY and CDR2 FYNNEI come from the germline V gene. The germline V and J ends were trimmed by 6 bases and 7 bases, with 13 bases remaining between them. For the CDR3, the DNA is TGTGCCAGCAGACGGACGTTGGAGCAGCCCCAGCATTTT. Translation gives CASRRTLEQPQHF.

This clone was recorded a few times. V gene TRBV29-1 combines with J gene TRBJ2-1; tentatively, D is TRBD1 (6 bases). The V gene lost 0 bases and the J gene lost 2 bases, with 8 bases spanning the gap. CDR3 length: 14 amino acids. In germline, CDR1 is SQVTM, CDR2 ANQGSEA. The CDR3 loop reads CSVEEDRPYNEQFF. CDR3 in DNA: TGCAGCGTTGAAGAAGACAGGCCCTACAATGAGCAGTTCTTC.

The chain employs TRBV25-1 and TRBJ2-6, with 10 bases that match TRBD1. CDR1 is MGHDK and CDR2 is SYGVNS in the germline V gene. J lost 0 bases, V lost 4 bases, and 6 bases had no gene match. The CDR3 spans 18 residues. CDR3 amino acids: CASSGQGALASGANVLTF. The DNA for the CDR3 is TGTGCCAGCAGTGGACAGGGGGCGCTTGCCTCTGGGGCCAACGTCCTGACTTTC.

The V gene is TRBV5-4, the J gene TRBJ2-2; TRBD1 agrees at 8 bases. With V trimmed by 4 bases and J by 4 bases, 9 bases remained unmatched. This CDR3 region has 16 residues. In germline, CDR1 is SGHNT, CDR2 YYREEE (reference sequence). CDR3 coding DNA: TGTGCCAGCAGCCGAAACTCAGGGGGCCCCACCGGGGAGCTGTTTTTT. Translated, it gives CASSRNSGGPTGELFF.

The J gene is TRBJ2-5, the V gene TRBV11-2; maybe TRBD1 (6 bases). V shed 6 bases and J shed 0 bases, with 17 bases lying between them. Germline V lookup: CDR1 SGHAT, CDR2 FQNNGV. CDR3 length: 16 amino acids. DNA of the CDR3: TGTGCCAGCAGGCCTGGGACATTATCGTACCAAGAGACCCAGTACTTC. It is translated as CASRPGTLSYQETQYF. Complete variable domain (other parts from reference TRBV11-2 and TRBJ2-5): EAGVAQSPRYKIIEKRQSVAFWCNPISGHATLYWYQQILGQGPKLLIQFQNNGVVDDSQLPKDRFSAERLKGVDSTLKIQPAKLEDSAVYLCASRPGTLSYQETQYFGPGTRLLVL.

The rearrangement links TRBV18 to TRBJ1-3, with D possibly matching TRBD1 (5 bases). The CDR3 consists of 14 residues. The ends were cut back, 1 base at V and 8 bases at J, with 12 bases in the middle. The germline gives CDR1 KGHSH, CDR2 LQKENI. The CDR3 loop reads CASSPQQGLDTIYF. For the CDR3, the DNA is TGTGCCAGCTCACCACAGCAGGGCCTAGACACCATATATTTT.

The rearrangement uses TRBV7-7 and TRBJ2-5; 8 nucleotides agree with TRBD1. The germline V gene has CDR1 SSHAT and CDR2 FNYEAQ (reference sequence). CDR3 length: 15 residues. Trimming removed 5 bases from V and 3 bases from J; junction bases left unmatched: 8. The CDR3 region is CASSAGQGVEETQYF. Written as DNA, the CDR3 is TGTGCCAGCAGCGCCGGACAGGGAGTGGAAGAGACCCAGTACTTC.

The CDR3 protein is CASSRDYYQETQYF. CDR3 sequence (DNA): TGTGCCAGCAGCCGGGACTATTACCAAGAGACCCAGTACTTC. This chain connects TRBV5-4 to TRBJ2-5; 7 bases are a match to TRBD2. The germline V gene has CDR1 SGHNT and CDR2 YYREEE (reference sequence). After removal of 4 bases from V and 0 bases from J, the junction contained 3 bases not matched to a gene. The CDR3 consists of 14 residues.

V is TRBV9 and J is TRBJ2-7, with D perhaps matching TRBD2 (6 bases). This CDR3 is built from 16 residues. Per germline, CDR1 SGDLS and CDR2 YYNGEE. V was trimmed by 0 bases and J by 3 bases, leaving 16 bases between them. The CDR3 DNA reads as TGTGCCAGCAGCGTAGGGTCACTAGCTTTTATCTACGAGCAGTACTTC. As protein: CASSVGSLAFIYEQYF.

The rearrangement joins TRBV7-8 to TRBJ1-4, with 8 nucleotides matching TRBD1. Germline CDR1 reads SGHVS; CDR2 reads FQNEAQ. Trimming took 1 base from V and 3 from J; bases not matched to a gene: 13. This CDR3 comprises 19 residues. Written as DNA, the CDR3 is TGTGCCAGCAGCTTAGTACGCAGGGGGCTTTTTCCGGCTAATGAAAAACTGTTTTTT. It codes for CASSLVRRGLFPANEKLFF.

This clone was recorded only once. The chain is built from TRBV15 and TRBJ2-3; no clear D. The CDR3 sequence is 14 residues long. Trimming removed 5 bases at V and 5 bases at J, with 14 bases between. Germline V gene sequence: CDR1 LNHNV, CDR2 YYDKDF (reference sequence). The CDR3 bases are TGTGCCACCAGCGGAACAAAAAGGAGAGATACGCAGTATTTT. It translates to CATSGTKRRDTQYF.

The rearrangement links TRBV6-6 to TRBJ1-3; 10 bases fit TRBD1. This CDR3 comprises 16 residues. Per the germline V gene, CDR1 is MNHNY and CDR2 is SVGAGI (reference sequence). Losses at the gene ends were 0 bases for V and 2 bases for J; bases not matched to a gene: 1. CDR3 nucleotides: TGTGCCAGCAGTTACTCAGGGACAGGGGCTGGAAACACCATATATTTT. Its protein product is CASSYSGTGAGNTIYF.

CDR3 sequence (DNA): TGCAGTGCGTCTAGGGGGGAGGAAGCTTTCTTT. It codes for CSASRGEEAFF. This sequence joins TRBV20-1 and TRBJ1-1; D may be TRBD1 (6 bases). The CDR3 covers 11 residues. V was shortened by 6 bases and J by 8 bases, with 13 bases between the two germline ends. Germline CDR1 DFQATT, CDR2 SNEGSKA (reference sequence).

The chain couples TRBV6-1 to TRBJ1-5, with TRBD1 matching over 7 bases. Germline assignment: CDR1 MNHNS and CDR2 SASEGT. This CDR3 has 14 residues. With V trimmed by 5 bases and J by 2 bases, 3 bases remained unmatched. The DNA for the CDR3 is TGTGCCAGCAGTACAGACAGGGGCAATCAGCCCCAGCATTTT. As protein: CASSTDRGNQPQHF.

This clone was seen a few times. This chain joins TRBV21-1 and TRBJ1-6. TRBV21-1 is a known pseudogene. The CDR3 loop spans 17 amino acids. The CDR3 is CASSKPRTSSYNSPLHF. The CDR3 DNA reads as TGTGCCAGCAGCAAACCCCGCACGAGCTCCTATAATTCACCCCTCCACTTT.

The chain has TRBV6-1 and TRBJ1-6; 9 bases line up with TRBD1. V gave up 6 bases and J gave up 6 bases; unmatched junction bases: 3. Germline values: CDR1 MNHNS, CDR2 SASEGT. This CDR3 spans 14 amino acids. CDR3 sequence reads: CASRKQGANSPLHF. For the CDR3, the DNA is TGTGCCAGCAGGAAACAGGGGGCTAATTCACCCCTCCACTTT.

The rearrangement joins TRBV7-2 to TRBJ2-5; D unresolved. The CDR3 spans 15 residues. Trimming shortened V by 3 bases and J by 1 base, and 12 bases separated the two germline ends. The germline gives CDR1 SGHTA, CDR2 FQGNSA. CDR3 in DNA: TGTGCCAGCAGCTTCCAAAACATACCCCAAGAGACCCAGTACTTC. As protein: CASSFQNIPQETQYF. Variable domain in full (rest from reference TRBV7-2 and TRBJ2-5): GAGVSQSPSNKVTEKGKDVELRCDPISGHTALYWYRQSLGQGLEFLIYFQGNSAPDKSGLPSDRFSAERTGGSVSTLTIQRTQQEDSAVYLCASSFQNIPQETQYFGPGTRLLVL.

The chain recombines TRBV25-1 with TRBJ2-5; no reliable D call. V dropped 0 bases and J dropped 2 bases, with 10 bases sitting between them. CDR3 length equals 15 residues. Germline V lookup: CDR1 MGHDK, CDR2 SYGVNS. CDR3: CASSEYRAAQETQYF. Written as DNA, the CDR3 is TGTGCCAGCAGTGAATATAGGGCAGCGCAAGAGACCCAGTACTTC.

The rearrangement links TRBV7-2 to TRBJ2-5; a weak D match, TRBD1 (5 bases). The V gene lost 5 bases and the J gene lost 5 bases, with 15 bases spanning the gap. In germline, CDR1 is SGHTA, CDR2 FQGNSA. This CDR3 is 14 amino acids long. CDR3 DNA sequence: TGTGCCAGCAGCCAAGACTGGGGCCAGGAGACCCAGTACTTC. This codes for CASSQDWGQETQYF.

The chain carries TRBV19 and TRBJ2-1; D is possibly TRBD2 (5 bases). The CDR3 extends over 16 amino acids. CDR1 and CDR2 (germline): LNHDA, SQIVND (reference sequence). Trimming took 6 bases from V and 4 from J, leaving 19 bases between them. CDR3 protein: CASSPFKRDRYNEQFF. In DNA, the CDR3 is TGTGCCAGTAGCCCTTTTAAGAGGGATCGATACAATGAGCAGTTCTTC.

The J gene is TRBJ2-5, the V gene TRBV5-1, with D possibly being TRBD2 (6 bases). The CDR3 contains 16 residues. Trimming pared 5 bases from V and 5 bases from J, leaving 22 bases between. CDR1 is SGHRS and CDR2 is YFSETQ in the germline V gene. The DNA of the CDR3 is TGCGCCAGCAGGCCCGGGATTGCTACACGGGAGGAGACCCAGTACTTC. Its translation: CASRPGIATREETQYF.

The chain couples TRBV6-5 to TRBJ1-1; TRBD1 matches 8 bases. This CDR3 has 15 amino acids. Germline CDR1 and CDR2: MNHEY and SVGAGI. The V gene end was trimmed by 5 bases and the J gene end by 4 bases; junction bases not matched to a gene: 9. The CDR3 loop is CASSPRQGSITEAFF. CDR3 nucleotides: TGTGCCAGCAGTCCCCGACAGGGGTCGATCACTGAAGCTTTCTTT.